This T cell receptor (beta chain) stems from a study of identical twins (TCRdb year 2016). In the study overall: TCR alpha and beta repertoires from monozygotic twins, unrelated adults of various ages and cord blood were deep-sequenced to test whether fetal clonotypes persist. Replicate twin experiments were performed at different times using different library preparation protocols to rule out contamination.

Points the paper makes about the study in general: The excess sharing between twins in beta out-of-frame sequences was weaker because fewer shared sequences reduced the signal-to-noise ratio. Zero-insertion analyses could be partly confounded by invariant T cells such as MAIT and iNKT, though diverse VJ usage argued against such confounding for most clonotypes. Compared with coincidental sharing between unrelated individuals, out-of-frame TCR alpha sequences shared between twins had an excess of sequences with low generation probability. Conclusions relied on cross-sectional statistical analysis, since the same donors could not be followed over many years. Out-of-frame TCR alpha sharing in monozygotic twins was systematically underestimated by recombination models, whereas sharing between unrelated individuals was in agreement with the recombination models. Fewer insertions were carried by abundant cord blood beta clonotypes; a weaker similar trend was observed in young adult naive repertoires, while no such trend was observed in memory repertoires.

For this clonotype: Its antigen has not been determined. Per-base quality was not reported, and no clone a single base away is much larger than it.

Only healthy Caucasian donors were included. Three unrelated non-twin adults were also sequenced: a male aged 18 to 30, a male aged 50 to 59 and a female aged 50 to 59. Miltenyi CD45RO+ enrichment and human naive T-cell isolation kits were used to isolate memory (CD45RO+) and naive T cells from PBMC. The germline V and J ends show losses of 5 bases and 6 bases respectively, and no gene match explains 7 bases of the junction. CDR1 and CDR2, per the germline V gene, are KGHSH and LQKENI. The CDR3, cysteine through phenylalanine, is 17 amino acids long. Only the CDR3 DNA is retained, 51 bases long and in frame from the first base. Library creation used 5' RACE. The sequencer was an Illumina HiSeq 2000. A universal primer binding site was introduced by template switching, and a unique molecular identifier was present in the final cDNA, enabling accurate counting of TCR cDNA molecules. Specific primers in the conserved constant-segment region were used to synthesize first-strand cDNA for TCR alpha and beta chains. To control for contamination, every cDNA library was double barcoded, receiving both a SMART-Mk sample barcode and Illumina barcodes. Two successive PCR steps introduced TruSeq adapter sequences along with Illumina sample barcodes. TCR alpha and beta cDNA libraries were sequenced on the Illumina HiSeq platform with custom primers. On the study's bioinformatics: Raw reads were processed with MiGEC to extract unique molecular identifiers, and MiXCR was used to determine CDR3 positions. Recombination models were inferred per individual with the repgenHMM and IGoR tools using an EM algorithm. The analysis of shared clonotypes was done with the tcR package in R, with sharing normalized by the product of cloneset sizes. To study raw recombination free of thymic and clonal selection effects, out-of-frame nonproductive sequences were analyzed. TCRdb's own reprocessing of the public reads used fastp at Q25 and MiXCR and kept productive beta chains. Each CDR3 protein appears once, grouped with its most common genes and DNA. TCRdb, not the original authors, processed these V and J calls. The sample table contains about 690,000 distinct CDR3 sequences; only one count was recorded for around 5.7% of them. The ten largest clonotypes hold around 1.9% of the sample.

This TCR was recovered from a man aged 18 to 30 in good health. The rearranged segments are TRBV18 and TRBJ2-1; the junction holds 16 bases that match TRBD2. Sequencing was done on a sample of naive T cells sorted from blood. The cell subset or site label corresponds to: cells isolated with a human naive T-cell isolation kit. The sequence in DNA is TGTGCCAGCTCAAGCCCGGGACTAGCGGGAGGGCCCAATGAGCAGTTCTTC. Its protein reads: CASSSPGLAGGPNEQFF.